This record covers a single T cell receptor beta chain. Clones were read by immunoSEQ multiplex PCR, and TCRdb kept only the in-frame ones, dropping some. The sample yields about 85,000 clones, around 85% seen once. This record belongs to a study of blood T cell repertoires in COVID-19. CDR3 length equals 14 residues. V lost 6 bases and J lost 8; bases outside the gene matches: 7. Germline CDR1 and CDR2: MNHEY and SVGAGI. This TCR was sampled from a man between 65 and 85 years old with acute or convalescent COVID-19. Sequencing was carried out using peripheral blood. The genes are TRBV6-5 and TRBJ1-6, with 7 bases that match TRBD1. CDR3 region: CASRDRVEDSPLHF. CDR3 coding DNA: TGTGCCAGCAGAGACAGGGTCGAGGATTCACCCCTCCACTTT.